This is a list of T cell receptor beta chains from one sample in a study of blood T cell repertoires in COVID-19. Profiling relied on immunoSEQ multiplex PCR, and the TCRdb table lists in-frame clones only, not all of them. The sample has 200,000 to 250,000 clones, roughly 76% seen once. What was sequenced was peripheral blood. Every receptor here comes from a human donor in a cohort sampled during active COVID-19. The CDR3 runs from the conserved cysteine through the conserved F or W. The order of the fields is J gene, D gene, clone size, V gene, CDR3 protein, CDR3 DNA. D genes are given only for firm matches. Clone size, where shown, is once, few, many, or a class for clones that have expanded.

TRBJ2-7,TRBD1,-,TRBV10-3,CAISGTGVSYEQYF,TGTGCCATCAGTGGGACAGGGGTCTCCTACGAGCAGTACTTC
TRBJ2-3,TRBD1,-,TRBV7-9,CASSLQGSTDTQYF,TGTGCCAGCAGCCTACAGGGGAGCACAGATACGCAGTATTTT
TRBJ2-1,TRBD2,-,TRBV5-6,CASSPGLARYNEQFF,TGTGCCAGCAGCCCGGGACTAGCGAGATACAATGAGCAGTTCTTC
TRBJ2-5,-,-,TRBV4-2,CASSQDAGVRGQETQYF,TGTGCCAGCAGCCAAGATGCGGGGGTTAGGGGGCAAGAGACCCAGTACTTC
TRBJ2-1,TRBD1,once,TRBV7-2,CASSDRENEQFF,TGTGCCAGCAGCGACAGGGAGAATGAGCAGTTCTTC
TRBJ2-1,TRBD1,-,TRBV28,CASSGTGGSYNEQFF,TGTGCCAGCAGCGGAACAGGGGGCTCCTACAATGAGCAGTTCTTC
TRBJ2-1,TRBD2,-,TRBV3-1/TRBV3-2,CASSYSGTREQFF,TGTGCCAGCAGCTATTCAGGGACTAGGGAGCAGTTCTTC
TRBJ1-1,TRBD1,-,TRBV11-2,CASSTDRGTEAFF,TGTGCCAGCAGCACGGACAGGGGTACTGAAGCTTTCTTT
TRBJ1-4,-,-,TRBV18,CASSPPLQRGNEKLFF,TGTGCCAGCTCACCACCTTTACAACGGGGAAATGAAAAACTGTTTTTT
TRBJ1-5,-,-,TRBV6-5,CASSYSPVQPQHF,TGTGCCAGCAGTTACTCCCCGGTGCAGCCCCAGCATTTT
TRBJ1-2,-,-,TRBV5-4,CASHAPPGVYGYTF,TGTGCCAGCCACGCTCCCCCGGGGGTCTATGGCTACACCTTC
TRBJ1-6,-,-,TRBV5-1,CASSFERNSPLHF,TGCGCCAGCAGCTTTGAGAGGAATTCACCCCTCCACTTT
TRBJ2-7,-,-,TRBV27,CASSPSGSPYEQYF,TGTGCCAGCAGTCCATCCGGGTCTCCCTACGAGCAGTACTTC
TRBJ2-5,TRBD2,-,TRBV7-6,CASSRSGRAGETQYF,TGTGCCAGCAGCCGTAGCGGGAGGGCCGGAGAGACCCAGTACTTC
TRBJ1-1,TRBD1,-,TRBV9,CASSVGGGFTEAFF,TGTGCCAGCAGCGTAGGAGGGGGCTTCACTGAAGCTTTCTTT
TRBJ2-1,TRBD2,-,TRBV11-3,CASSSPGLAGVIPNEQFF,TGTGCCAGCAGCTCGCCCGGACTAGCGGGAGTCATCCCAAATGAGCAGTTCTTC
TRBJ1-1,TRBD1,-,TRBV5-1,CASSLTGVNTEAFF,TGCGCCAGCAGCTTGACAGGGGTTAACACTGAAGCTTTCTTT
TRBJ2-7,-,-,TRBV3-1/TRBV3-2,CASSQDPAGALSYEQYF,TGTGCCAGCAGCCAAGATCCGGCGGGGGCCCTCTCCTACGAGCAGTACTTC
TRBJ2-5,TRBD2,-,TRBV7-2,CASSWSGRPETQYF,TGTGCCAGCAGCTGGAGCGGGAGACCAGAGACCCAGTACTTC
TRBJ2-1,-,-,TRBV11-2,CASSWGGPGNEQFF,TGTGCCAGCAGCTGGGGGGGGCCGGGGAATGAGCAGTTCTTC
TRBJ1-1,-,-,TRBV6-5,CASRFTGLITEAFF,TGTGCCAGCAGATTCACAGGGCTTATCACTGAAGCTTTCTTT
TRBJ2-1,TRBD2,-,TRBV7-8,CASTLPGLANLGFLEQFF,TGTGCCAGCACCCTTCCGGGACTAGCGAATCTAGGTTTTCTTGAGCAGTTCTTC
TRBJ2-5,-,-,TRBV18,CASSPGQKETQYF,TGTGCCAGCTCACCAGGGCAGAAAGAGACCCAGTACTTC